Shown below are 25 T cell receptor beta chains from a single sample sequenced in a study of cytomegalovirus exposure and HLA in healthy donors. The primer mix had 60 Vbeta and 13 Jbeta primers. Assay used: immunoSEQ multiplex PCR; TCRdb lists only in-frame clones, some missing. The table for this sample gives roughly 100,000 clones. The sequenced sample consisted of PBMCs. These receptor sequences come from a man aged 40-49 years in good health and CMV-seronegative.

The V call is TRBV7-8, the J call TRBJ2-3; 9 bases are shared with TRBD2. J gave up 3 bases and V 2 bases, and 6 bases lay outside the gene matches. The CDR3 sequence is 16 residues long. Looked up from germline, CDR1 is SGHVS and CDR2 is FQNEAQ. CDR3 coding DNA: TGTGCCAGCAGCTTATCCCTAGCGGGGATGACAGATACGCAGTATTTT. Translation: CASSLSLAGMTDTQYF.

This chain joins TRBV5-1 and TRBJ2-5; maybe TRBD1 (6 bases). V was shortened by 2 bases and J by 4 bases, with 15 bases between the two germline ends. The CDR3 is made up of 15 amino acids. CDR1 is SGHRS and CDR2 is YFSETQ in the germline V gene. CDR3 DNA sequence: TGCGCCAGCAGCTTACAACAGGGAATCGGAGAGACCCAGTACTTC. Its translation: CASSLQQGIGETQYF.

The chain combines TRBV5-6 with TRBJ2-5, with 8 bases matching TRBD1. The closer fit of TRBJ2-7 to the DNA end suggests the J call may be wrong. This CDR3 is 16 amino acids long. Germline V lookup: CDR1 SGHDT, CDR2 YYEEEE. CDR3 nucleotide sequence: TGTGCCAGCAGCTTGCGGGGCCCTGGGACAGGATACGAGCAGTACTTC. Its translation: CASSLRGPGTGYEQYF.

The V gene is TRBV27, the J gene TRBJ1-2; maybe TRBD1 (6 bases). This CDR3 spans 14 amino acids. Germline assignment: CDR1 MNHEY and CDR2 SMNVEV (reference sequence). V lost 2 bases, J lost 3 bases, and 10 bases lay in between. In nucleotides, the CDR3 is TGTGCCAGCAGTTTAAAACGGACAGACTATGGCTACACCTTC. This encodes CASSLKRTDYGYTF.

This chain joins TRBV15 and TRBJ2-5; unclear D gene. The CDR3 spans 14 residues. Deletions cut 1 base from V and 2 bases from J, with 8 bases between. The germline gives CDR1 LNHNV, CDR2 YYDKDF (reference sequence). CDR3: CATSRVTVQETQYF. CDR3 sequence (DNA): TGTGCCACCAGCAGAGTAACGGTTCAAGAGACCCAGTACTTC.

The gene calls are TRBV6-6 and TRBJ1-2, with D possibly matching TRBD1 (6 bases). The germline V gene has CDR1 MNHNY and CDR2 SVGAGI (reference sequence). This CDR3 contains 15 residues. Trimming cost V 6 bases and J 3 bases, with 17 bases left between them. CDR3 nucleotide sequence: TGTGCCAGCAGGACACCCAAAGGGGGGGACTATGGCTACACCTTC. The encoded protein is CASRTPKGGDYGYTF.

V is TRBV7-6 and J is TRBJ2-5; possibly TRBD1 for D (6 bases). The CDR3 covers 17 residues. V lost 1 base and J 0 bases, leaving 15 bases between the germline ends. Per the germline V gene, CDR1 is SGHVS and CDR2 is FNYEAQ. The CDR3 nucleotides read TGTGCCAGCAGCTTAGGGGGGCTAGCCTGGTACCAAGAGACCCAGTACTTC. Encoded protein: CASSLGGLAWYQETQYF.

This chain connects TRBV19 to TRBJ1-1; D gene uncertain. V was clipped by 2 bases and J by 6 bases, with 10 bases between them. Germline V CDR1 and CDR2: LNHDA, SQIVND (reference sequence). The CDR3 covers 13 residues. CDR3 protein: CASSIIGRPEAFF. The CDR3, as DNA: TGTGCCAGTAGTATAATTGGGAGGCCTGAAGCTTTCTTT.

In nucleotides, the CDR3 is TGTGCCAGCAGTTACCGCAGGGTTAGGTCCTACGAGCAGTACTTC. Protein: CASSYRRVRSYEQYF. The rearrangement joins TRBV6-5 to TRBJ2-7; D might be TRBD1 (5 bases). This CDR3 region has 15 residues. Trimming shortened V by 2 bases and J by 1 base, and 12 bases separated the two germline ends. Germline-derived CDR1 and CDR2 are MNHEY and SVGAGI.

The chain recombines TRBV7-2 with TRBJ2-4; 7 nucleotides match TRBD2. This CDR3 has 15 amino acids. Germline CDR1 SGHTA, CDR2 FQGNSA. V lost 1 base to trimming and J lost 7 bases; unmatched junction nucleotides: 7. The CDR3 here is CASSLESREGNIQYF. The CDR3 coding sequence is TGTGCCAGCAGCTTAGAGTCCAGGGAGGGGAACATTCAGTACTTC.

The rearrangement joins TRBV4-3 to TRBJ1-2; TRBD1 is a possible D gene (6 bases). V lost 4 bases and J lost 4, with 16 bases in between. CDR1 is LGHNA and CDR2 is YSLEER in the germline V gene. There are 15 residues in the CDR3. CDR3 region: CASSLAGTGLYGYTF. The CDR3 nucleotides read TGCGCCAGCAGCCTCGCCGGAACAGGGCTCTATGGCTACACCTTC.

CDR3 in amino acids: CASSPEVGNTEAFF. The CDR3 DNA follows: TGTGCCAGCAGTCCCGAGGTGGGGAACACTGAAGCTTTCTTT. The rearrangement links TRBV7-9 to TRBJ1-1, with unresolved D. This CDR3 has 14 residues. V was pared by 6 bases and J by 1 base, with 12 bases between. The germline V gene has CDR1 SEHNR and CDR2 FQNEAQ (reference sequence).

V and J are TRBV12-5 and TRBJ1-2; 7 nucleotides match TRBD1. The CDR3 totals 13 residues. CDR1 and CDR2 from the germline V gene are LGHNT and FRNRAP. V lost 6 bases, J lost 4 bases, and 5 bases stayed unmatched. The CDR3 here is CASGLTGVYGYTF. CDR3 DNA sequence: TGTGCTAGTGGCCTCACAGGGGTCTATGGCTACACCTTC.

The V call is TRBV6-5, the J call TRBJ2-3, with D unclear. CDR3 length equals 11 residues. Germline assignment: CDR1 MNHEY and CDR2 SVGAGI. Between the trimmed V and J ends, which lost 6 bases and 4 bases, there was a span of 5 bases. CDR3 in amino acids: CASSSADTQYF. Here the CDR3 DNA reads TGTGCCAGCAGCTCAGCAGATACGCAGTATTTT.

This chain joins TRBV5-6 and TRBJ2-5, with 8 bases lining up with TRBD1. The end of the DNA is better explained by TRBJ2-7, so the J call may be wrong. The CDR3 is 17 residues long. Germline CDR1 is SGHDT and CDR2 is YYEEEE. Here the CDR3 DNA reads TGTGCCAGCAGCTTGGGCAGTAGGACAGGGCGGGCCTACGAGCAGTACTTC. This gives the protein CASSLGSRTGRAYEQYF.

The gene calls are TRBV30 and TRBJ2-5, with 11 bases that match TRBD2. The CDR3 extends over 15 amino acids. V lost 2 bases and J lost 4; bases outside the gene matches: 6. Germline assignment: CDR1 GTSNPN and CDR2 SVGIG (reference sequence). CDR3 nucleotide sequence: TGTGCCTGGAGTTGGGTAGCGGGGGGGCGAGAGACCCAGTACTTC. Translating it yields CAWSWVAGGRETQYF.

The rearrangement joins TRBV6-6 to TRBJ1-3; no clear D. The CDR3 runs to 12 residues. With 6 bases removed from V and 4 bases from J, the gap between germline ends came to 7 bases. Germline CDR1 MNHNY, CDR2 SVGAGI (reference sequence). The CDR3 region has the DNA TGTGCCAGCAGCCCCTCCGGAAACACCATATATTTT. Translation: CASSPSGNTIYF.

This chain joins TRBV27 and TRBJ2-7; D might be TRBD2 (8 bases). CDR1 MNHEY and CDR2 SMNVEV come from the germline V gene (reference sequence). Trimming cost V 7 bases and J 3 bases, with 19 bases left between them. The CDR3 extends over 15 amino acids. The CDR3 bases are TGTGCCAGCACTAGAAAGGGGGCGGGAGGCTACGAGCAGTACTTC. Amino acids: CASTRKGAGGYEQYF.

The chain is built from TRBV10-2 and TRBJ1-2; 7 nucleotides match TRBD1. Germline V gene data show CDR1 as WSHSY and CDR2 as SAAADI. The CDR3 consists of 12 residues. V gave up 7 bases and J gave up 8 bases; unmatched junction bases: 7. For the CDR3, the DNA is TGCGCCAGCATAGACAGGGCGGTAGGCTACACCTTC. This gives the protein CASIDRAVGYTF.

CDR3 region: CASSARRDRGPTGELFF. Written as DNA, the CDR3 is TGTGCCAGCAGCGCCAGGAGGGACAGGGGGCCTACCGGGGAGCTGTTTTTT. This sequence joins TRBV13 and TRBJ2-2; 12 nucleotides align to TRBD1. This CDR3 has 17 amino acids. CDR1 and CDR2 from the germline V gene are PRHDT and FYEKMQ (reference sequence). V was pared by 5 bases and J by 5 bases, with 9 bases of the junction left unmatched.

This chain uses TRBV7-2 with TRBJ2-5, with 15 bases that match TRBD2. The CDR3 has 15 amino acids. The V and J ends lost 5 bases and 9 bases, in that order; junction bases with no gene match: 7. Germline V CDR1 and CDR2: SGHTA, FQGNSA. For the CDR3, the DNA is TGTGCCAGCAGCCCAGGACTAGCGGGGGGGATTTCCCAGTACTTC. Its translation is CASSPGLAGGISQYF.

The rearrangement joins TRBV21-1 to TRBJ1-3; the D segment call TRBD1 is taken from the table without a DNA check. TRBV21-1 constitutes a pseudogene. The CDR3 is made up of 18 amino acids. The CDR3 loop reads CASSTPGPQGAAGNTIYF. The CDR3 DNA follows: TGTGCCAGCAGCACGCCAGGTCCACAGGGGGCAGCTGGAAACACCATATATTTT.

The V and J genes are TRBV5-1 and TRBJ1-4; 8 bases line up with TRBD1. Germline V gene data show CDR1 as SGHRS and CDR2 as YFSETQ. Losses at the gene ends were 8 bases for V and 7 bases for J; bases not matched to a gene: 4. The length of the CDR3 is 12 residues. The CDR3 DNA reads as TGCGCCAGAACAGGGGGGTGTGAAAAACTGTTTTTT. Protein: CARTGGCEKLFF.

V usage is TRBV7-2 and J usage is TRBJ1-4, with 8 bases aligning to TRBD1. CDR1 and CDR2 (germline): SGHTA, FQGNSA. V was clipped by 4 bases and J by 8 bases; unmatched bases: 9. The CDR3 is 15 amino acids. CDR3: CASSSGQGWREKLFF. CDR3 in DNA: TGTGCCAGCAGCTCAGGACAGGGTTGGCGCGAAAAACTGTTTTTT. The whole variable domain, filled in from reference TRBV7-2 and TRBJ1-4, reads GAGVSQSPSNKVTEKGKDVELRCDPISGHTALYWYRQSLGQGLEFLIYFQGNSAPDKSGLPSDRFSAERTGGSVSTLTIQRTQQEDSAVYLCASSSGQGWREKLFFGSGTQLSVL.

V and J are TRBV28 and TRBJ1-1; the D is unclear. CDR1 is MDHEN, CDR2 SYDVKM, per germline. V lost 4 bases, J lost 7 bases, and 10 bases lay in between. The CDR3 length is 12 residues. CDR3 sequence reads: CASSSTTIEAFF. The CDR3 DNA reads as TGTGCCAGCAGTTCAACGACAATTGAAGCTTTCTTT.